Listed here are 18 T cell receptor beta chains from one sample, sequenced in a study of blood T cell repertoires in COVID-19. Data came from immunoSEQ multiplex PCR; TCRdb stores just in-frame clones and leaves some out. The sample holds fewer than 55,000 clones, approximately 81% seen once. Sequencing was performed on peripheral blood. These receptor sequences come from a woman aged 80 or over with COVID-19, enrolled during active disease.

V usage is TRBV12-3 or TRBV12-4 and J usage is TRBJ2-1; 8 bases map to TRBD2. This CDR3 comprises 13 residues. V was pared by 5 bases and J by 7 bases, with 4 bases of the junction left unmatched. Here the CDR3 DNA reads TGTGCCAGCAGTGCTAGCGGGCGGAATGAGCAGTTCTTC. This translates into CASSASGRNEQFF.

This chain joins TRBV4-2 and TRBJ2-1, with TRBD2 matching over 7 bases. Germline-derived CDR1 and CDR2 are LGHNA and YNFKEQ. This CDR3 spans 15 amino acids. V trimming: 1 base; J trimming: 4 bases; junction bases outside the gene matches: 4. CDR3: CASSQGGLTYNEQFF. Here the CDR3 DNA reads TGTGCCAGCAGCCAAGGGGGACTAACTTACAATGAGCAGTTCTTC.

J is TRBJ2-1 and V is TRBV18; possible D gene TRBD1, 5 bases. Looked up from germline, CDR1 is KGHSH and CDR2 is LQKENI. Deletions cut 3 bases from V and 8 bases from J, with 8 bases between. The CDR3 has 12 residues. The CDR3 DNA sequence: TGTGCCAGCTCACCGATGGGGCATGAGCAGTTCTTC. This sequence encodes CASSPMGHEQFF. Based on the CDR3 plus reference TRBV18 and TRBJ2-1, the full variable domain is NAGVMQNPRHLVRRRGQEARLRCSPMKGHSHVYWYRQLPEEGLKFMVYLQKENIIDESGMPKERFSAEFPKEGPSILRIQQVVRGDSAAYFCASSPMGHEQFFGPGTRLTVL.

This clone was seen just once. J is TRBJ1-3 and V is TRBV7-9; 7 bases fit TRBD1. The CDR3 totals 17 residues. Germline assignment: CDR1 SEHNR and CDR2 FQNEAQ (reference sequence). With 5 bases clipped from V and 2 bases from J, the junction kept 12 bases outside the gene matches. The CDR3 DNA is TGTGCCAGCAGCCCCCAGGTCGGGCAGGGGGCTGGAAACACCATATATTTT. Encoded protein: CASSPQVGQGAGNTIYF. Combining the CDR3 with reference TRBV7-9 and TRBJ1-3 gives the whole variable domain DTGVSQNPRHKITKRGQNVTFRCDPISEHNRLYWYRQTLGQGPEFLTYFQNEAQLEKSRLLSDRFSAERPKGSFSTLEIQRTEQGDSAMYLCASSPQVGQGAGNTIYFGEGSWLTVV.

The chain employs TRBV7-2 and TRBJ2-2; 10 nucleotides align to TRBD2. The ends lost 3 bases at V and 7 bases at J; junction bases unmatched: 14. Germline assignment: CDR1 SGHTA and CDR2 FQGNSA. This CDR3 is 18 amino acids long. The CDR3 sequence is CASSFYRLAGVVNGELFF. Written as DNA, the CDR3 is TGTGCCAGCAGCTTTTATCGGCTAGCGGGAGTAGTAAACGGGGAGCTGTTTTTT.

The V gene is TRBV6-6, the J gene TRBJ1-2; no reliable D call. This CDR3 comprises 16 residues. Trimming stripped 0 bases from V and 4 bases from J, with 15 bases between. The V gene's germline CDR1 is MNHNY and CDR2 SVGAGI (reference sequence). CDR3 region: CASSYSGSSSRYGYTF. CDR3 bases: TGTGCCAGCAGTTACTCGGGCAGTTCCTCGCGCTATGGCTACACCTTC.

The genes are TRBV18 and TRBJ2-1; no clear D gene. In germline, CDR1 is KGHSH, CDR2 LQKENI. This CDR3 spans 13 amino acids. V lost 0 bases and J lost 10, with 10 bases in between. CDR3 protein: CASSPPPMLEQFF. In nucleotides, the CDR3 is TGTGCCAGCTCACCACCCCCAATGCTAGAGCAGTTCTTC.

The chain couples TRBV5-1 to TRBJ2-1, with TRBD2 matching over 8 bases. V lost 4 bases, J lost 2 bases, and 5 bases stayed unmatched. CDR1 is SGHRS, CDR2 YFSETQ, per germline. This CDR3 contains 15 residues. CDR3 DNA sequence: TGCGCCAGCAGCAGTAGCGGGGCAACCTACAATGAGCAGTTCTTC. Translation: CASSSSGATYNEQFF.

V gene TRBV18 combines with J gene TRBJ2-1, with TRBD1 as a possible D gene (6 bases). Trimming took 1 base from V and 6 from J, leaving 7 bases between them. Germline V CDR1 and CDR2: KGHSH, LQKENI. The CDR3 has 13 amino acids. The CDR3 loop reads CASSPQGGNEQFF. As DNA, the CDR3 is TGTGCCAGCTCACCACAAGGGGGCAATGAGCAGTTCTTC.

In DNA form, the CDR3 reads TGTGCCAGCAGTTACTCGACAGGCCCTAATGAAAAACTGTTTTTT. This translates into CASSYSTGPNEKLFF. The chain couples TRBV6-5 to TRBJ1-4; perhaps TRBD1 as D (6 bases). Germline CDR1 and CDR2: MNHEY and SVGAGI. V gave up 0 bases and J gave up 3 bases, with 8 bases separating them. The CDR3 runs to 15 residues.

The chain links TRBV6-5 to TRBJ1-4; no firm D call. The CDR3 spans 12 residues. The V and J ends lost 0 bases and 13 bases respectively, with 9 bases between them. In germline, CDR1 is MNHEY, CDR2 SVGAGI. The CDR3: CASSYSLAGLFF. CDR3 in DNA: TGTGCCAGCAGTTACTCGCTAGCAGGACTGTTTTTT.

The chain recombines TRBV6-1 with TRBJ1-2, with unresolved D. The CDR3 extends over 16 amino acids. Germline V gene lookup returns CDR1 MNHNS and CDR2 SASEGT. Deletions cut 1 base from V and 7 bases from J, with 19 bases between. In DNA form, the CDR3 reads TGTGCCAGCAGTGAAGGTTTTTTGAGGTCTTCAACTGGCTACACCTTC. Translated, it gives CASSEGFLRSSTGYTF.

This clone was observed a few times. The V call is TRBV2, the J call TRBJ2-1; 8 bases agree with TRBD2. The length of the CDR3 is 15 residues. CDR1 and CDR2 from the germline V gene are SNHLY and FYNNEI. The V gene end was trimmed by 3 bases and the J gene end by 2 bases; junction bases not matched to a gene: 3. CDR3 protein: CASSERTSTYNEQFF. The DNA for the CDR3 is TGTGCCAGCAGTGAGCGGACTAGCACCTACAATGAGCAGTTCTTC.

This clone was observed a few times. This sequence joins TRBV25-1 and TRBJ2-3; a weak D match, TRBD2 (6 bases). V lost 3 bases to trimming and J lost 4 bases, with 20 bases between them. Germline CDR1 reads MGHDK; CDR2 reads SYGVNS. The CDR3 sequence is 17 residues long. The CDR3 nucleotides are TGTGCCAGCAGTGACCCACTAGCCCTCCGAAAAGCAGATACGCAGTATTTT. Its translation: CASSDPLALRKADTQYF.

The gene calls are TRBV7-3 and TRBJ2-3; D perhaps matches TRBD2 (5 bases). Germline V gives CDR1 SGHTA, CDR2 FQGTGA. V was shortened by 5 bases and J by 1 base, with 13 bases between the two germline ends. The CDR3 loop spans 15 amino acids. CDR3 amino acids: CASSPARVGTDTQYF. In nucleotides, the CDR3 is TGTGCCAGCAGCCCCGCGAGGGTGGGCACAGATACGCAGTATTTT.

In its sample, this clone was seen once. The chain has TRBV29-1 and TRBJ1-6, with 12 bases lining up with TRBD1. The CDR3 runs to 13 residues. Trimming at V came to 6 bases and at J to 14 bases, leaving 8 bases not matched to a gene. Germline V gene data show CDR1 as SQVTM and CDR2 as ANQGSEA. The CDR3 sequence: CSVSGQGAKTLHF. As DNA, the CDR3 is TGCAGCGTCTCGGGACAGGGGGCTAAGACCCTCCACTTT.

The chain employs TRBV5-1 and TRBJ2-7; D perhaps matches TRBD2 (6 bases). V lost 5 bases and J lost 2, with 17 bases in between. The CDR3 consists of 15 residues. The germline V gene has CDR1 SGHRS and CDR2 YFSETQ. The CDR3, as DNA: TGCGCCAGCAGAACCGGGACTTCACACACCTACGAGCAGTACTTC. Residues: CASRTGTSHTYEQYF.

The V gene is TRBV27, the J gene TRBJ2-6; TRBD2 is a possible D gene (5 bases). Trimming stripped 6 bases from V and 2 bases from J, with 11 bases between. CDR1 and CDR2 from the germline V gene are MNHEY and SMNVEV (reference sequence). This CDR3 region has 15 residues. The CDR3 DNA reads TGTGCCAGCAGCCAAGAGGGAGCTGGGGCCAACGTCCTGACTTTC. This sequence encodes CASSQEGAGANVLTF.